This section outlines one T cell receptor beta chain sequence together with its context. Its antigen is unknown. V was pared by 2 bases and J by 4 bases, with 4 bases of the junction left unmatched. The CDR3 spans 16 residues. Germline CDR1 is SNHLY and CDR2 is FYNNEI. This sample is drawn from a study of shared clonotypes between healthy human individuals. The wider study: Aged between 18 and 49, the donors were a couple of women and a few men. Study results and caveats: Clonotype sharing across donors was expected to vary with sequencing depth. Larger estimated richness was generally seen in naive subsets than in memory subsets.

Sequencing used immunoSEQ multiplex PCR; TCRdb keeps in-frame clones, though not all of them. The table shows some 2.3 million clones, with approximately 95% occurring only once. Sequenced: naive CD4+ T cells from PBMCs. The subset denotes: CD45RA+ positively selected. The V gene is TRBV2, the J gene TRBJ2-2; 10 bases map to TRBD1. The sequence came from a man in his late teens or twenties in good health. Some clones in this sample may be carry-over from other donors' samples. CDR3 nucleotide sequence: TGTGCCAGCAGTGAAAGGGGACAGGGGCTCACCGGGGAGCTGTTTTTT. Translation: CASSERGQGLTGELFF.